This T cell receptor (beta chain) was captured by sequencing in a study of T-cell memory formation after mild COVID-19. Findings and caveats of the study: Clones that contracted from day 15 to 85 had balanced CD4/CD8; later expanders were CD4+ biased.

A note on this clonotype: Its cognate antigen is unknown.

Germline V gene sequence: CDR1 MNHEY, CDR2 SMNVEV (reference sequence). Deletions cut 6 bases from V and 2 bases from J, with 16 bases between. CDR3 length equals 16 residues. Each CDR3 protein is one row after TCRdb ran MiXCR on the 5' RACE reads. The sample lists about 350,000 distinct CDR3 sequences, roughly 15% occurring once. This TCR was sampled from a young man who had mild COVID-19 (a few samples of this study predate the infection). Cell type and time point are not known. V is TRBV27 and J is TRBJ2-2, with D possibly matching TRBD2 (5 bases). The material sequenced was PBMCs or a T cell subset sorted from them (not recorded which). The CDR3 DNA reads as TGTGCCAGCAGCAAGGCTCGGGCTAGCAACACCGGGGAGCTGTTTTTT. Its translation is CASSKARASNTGELFF.